This T cell receptor (beta chain) was profiled in a study of blood T cell repertoires in COVID-19. About the study: The United States, Italy and Spain were the sources of the acute and convalescent COVID-19 samples. Nucleic acid was either cDNA or gDNA, and it came from T cells, B-cell-depleted T cells, or PBMCs.

As processed by the authors: How many nucleated cells were present was estimated from reference gene primer amplification. TCRdb's table, derived via immunoSEQ multiplex PCR, lists solely in-frame clones and lacks some. That table supplies the V and J calls and clone size; D and trimming were determined from the DNA. The data hold about 56,000 clones, with 89% observed a single time. V was pared by 3 bases and J by 1 base, with 3 bases of the junction left unmatched. Germline V gene lookup returns CDR1 LNHDA and CDR2 SQIVND (reference sequence). The CDR3 contains 16 residues. The sample consisted of peripheral blood. This TCR came from a human donor in a cohort sampled during active COVID-19. The rearrangement links TRBV19 to TRBJ2-2; 9 positions match TRBD1. CDR3 nucleotides: TGTGCCAGTAGTATCGGGACAGGGAGGAACACCGGGGAGCTGTTTTTT. It specifies CASSIGTGRNTGELFF.